This T cell receptor beta chain was sequenced for a study of cytomegalovirus exposure and HLA in healthy donors (dated by TCRdb to 2016 to 2017). Context from the whole study: According to a later analysis, one platform produced both the roughly 110 validation repertoires and the 666 repertoires of the first cohort. The study was designed to test whether signatures of past pathogen exposure could be identified by cataloging public T cell receptors. Along with the roughly 710-subject first cohort, a separate validation cohort of over a hundred different subjects was used. High-throughput TCR immunosequencing, statistical association of individual TCRs with disease status, and machine learning were combined to predict cytomegalovirus infection status. Study-wide findings and limitations: Cytomegalovirus status was reported to be diagnosed by the classifier with high specificity and sensitivity in both the original and validation cohorts. A later analysis had no HLA typing for the validation cohort, so co-occurrence there was scored across all 130 or so repertoires. Of the cluster scores, approximately 95% were above 0 in a later analysis, which found that TCRs clustered in the first cohort also tended to co-occur in the roughly 130 validation repertoires. The authors suggested that the approach could potentially be generalized to other disease states and immunological phenotypes. In vitro tests confirmed that a few of the cytomegalovirus-associated TCR beta chains recognize cytomegalovirus antigens. While some public TCRs were present in many individuals, most TCR sequences turned up only very rarely across donors. A total of 150 or so TCR beta chains were listed by the study as associated with cytomegalovirus.

The V end loses 0 bases and the J end loses 12 bases, and a stretch of 17 bases separates them. There are 15 amino acids in the CDR3, from cysteine to phenylalanine inclusive. The CDR3 DNA has 45 bases and is translated from base 1. Per the germline V gene, LGHNA is the CDR1 and YNFKEQ is the CDR2. Comment on this clone: This clone's antigen is unknown. Base qualities are not provided; no much larger clone lies one nucleotide away.

The library was generated by the immunoSEQ multiplex PCR assay. Regarding the original processing steps: A statistical classification framework was developed to diagnose cytomegalovirus status using the catalog of TCR beta chain sequences. Imported from immuneACCESS, the table was reduced by TCRdb to in-frame sequences with V and J called. These copies leave out some clones; in studies compared against another copy, an unresolved V gene accounts for under half, and the cause of the remainder is not known. D and trimming were read from the DNA, whereas the V and J calls and clone size are those reported in that table. In all, the sample holds 90,000 to 100,000 clones, and roughly 84% of those were seen once. 6.3% of the sample belongs to the ten largest clones. Separate from the approximately 670-subject first cohort, the validation cohort of roughly 130 subjects was the group to which the donors belonged.

The chain was built from TRBV4-2 and TRBJ1-4; TRBD1 is possibly the D segment (5 matching bases). Sequencing input: PBMCs. This clonotype was sampled from a man younger than 35 in good health and CMV-seropositive. The encoded CDR3 is CASSQDLWGGVELFF. DNA sequence: TGTGCCAGCAGCCAAGATTTGTGGGGCGGGGTGGAACTGTTTTTT.